This T cell receptor (beta chain) was captured in a study of response to subunit inactivated influenza vaccine. Study outcomes and limitations: Authors suggested that a seasonal influenza vaccination recruits few new T cells each time.

TCRdb reprocessed the RT-PCR reads via MiXCR and lists one record per CDR3 protein. This sample yields more than 700,000 distinct CDR3 sequences, of which 21% are seen a single time; approximately 10% belongs to the top ten. As concerns this clonotype: Its antigen is as yet unknown.

The CDR3 is 13 amino acids. The germline V gene has CDR1 SQVTM and CDR2 ANQGSEA. With 4 bases removed from V and 4 bases from J, the gap between germline ends came to 13 bases. The chain is built from TRBV29-1 and TRBJ1-2; D is possibly TRBD1 (6 bases). This TCR came from a man between 50 and 59 years old who received an inactivated influenza vaccine. The starting material was PBMCs from blood, obtained roughly 5 days after vaccination. The CDR3 protein is CSVAVTGSYGYTF. As DNA, the CDR3 is TGCAGCGTTGCCGTGACAGGATCCTATGGCTACACCTTC.